What follows are 25 T cell receptor beta chains derived from one specimen sequenced in a study of T cells expressing NK-cell markers. From the 5' RACE reads, TCRdb lists one entry per CDR3 protein and no DNA. This repertoire includes about half a million distinct CDR3 sequences. Sequencing was performed on blood T cells: a sorted CD56 or NKG2C T cell subset, CD4+ or CD8+ T cells, or bulk PBMC T cells (not recorded which). The receptors stem from a woman between 45 and 65 years old in good health.

V usage is TRBV10-3 and J usage is TRBJ2-6. Germline V gene lookup returns CDR1 ENHRY and CDR2 SYGVKD. CDR3 length: 16 residues. Here the CDR3 reads CAISDVVSSGANVLTF.

The rearrangement links TRBV15 to TRBJ2-1; TCRdb names TRBD1, which stays unverified in the absence of DNA. Germline V lookup: CDR1 LNHNV, CDR2 YYDKDF (reference sequence). The CDR3 is 15 amino acids. The CDR3 spells CATRGDRGESNEQFF.

The chain carries TRBV30 and TRBJ2-3; the TCRdb D gene call, TRBD2, has no DNA to confirm it. Germline loops: CDR1 GTSNPN, CDR2 SVGIG (reference sequence). The length of the CDR3 is 15 residues. CDR3 protein: CAWKASTSRTDTQYF.

This chain links TRBV9 with TRBJ2-5; TCRdb calls TRBD1, which cannot be checked without DNA. The CDR3 extends over 14 amino acids. The germline CDR1 and CDR2 sequences are SGDLS and YYNGEE. The CDR3 here is CASSPLAIQETQYF.

The genes are TRBV6-5 and TRBJ1-2; TCRdb returns TRBD1, unconfirmable since there is no DNA. The CDR3 length is 13 residues. The germline V gene encodes CDR1 MNHEY and CDR2 SVGAGI. The CDR3 spells CASKTGANYGYTF.

The rearrangement joins TRBV2 to TRBJ2-3; as DNA is missing, the TRBD2 call by TCRdb cannot be tested. CDR3 size: 16 residues. Germline V gene data show CDR1 as SNHLY and CDR2 as FYNNEI. CDR3 amino acids: CASSLAGELVIDTQYF. Combining the CDR3 with reference TRBV2 and TRBJ2-3 gives the whole variable domain EPEVTQTPSHQVTQMGQEVILRCVPISNHLYFYWYRQILGQKVEFLVSFYNNEISEKSEIFDDQFSVERPDGSNFTLKIRSTKLEDSAMYFCASSLAGELVIDTQYFGPGTRLTVL.

The chain employs TRBV5-1 and TRBJ2-7; TCRdb proposes TRBD1, but this gene call is untestable without DNA. Germline lookup yields CDR1 SGHRS and CDR2 YFSETQ. The CDR3 length is 17 residues. This CDR3 reads CASSLARDQGGLLEQYF.

This chain's CDR3 is CASYDRGVSGYTF. The genes are TRBV27 and TRBJ1-2; the D gene TCRdb calls, TRBD1, cannot be checked with no DNA. The CDR3 spans 13 residues. Germline CDR1 and CDR2: MNHEY and SMNVEV (reference sequence).

This sequence joins TRBV9 and TRBJ1-3; TCRdb indicates TRBD1, and absent DNA this call remains unverified. The CDR3 is 15 residues long. CDR1 is SGDLS and CDR2 is YYNGEE in the germline V gene. The CDR3 loop is CASSVAGGPGNTIYF.

The chain recombines TRBV7-6 with TRBJ2-5; TCRdb gives TRBD2 as the D gene, but with no DNA this cannot be confirmed. Germline V lookup: CDR1 SGHVS, CDR2 FNYEAQ. The length of the CDR3 is 16 residues. The CDR3: CASSFLGLAEEETQYF.

The gene calls are TRBV4-1 and TRBJ2-3; the D call from TCRdb, TRBD1, cannot be confirmed without DNA. Germline V gene data show CDR1 as MGHRA and CDR2 as YSYEKL. The CDR3 loop spans 18 amino acids. This chain's CDR3 is CASSQDPGGSRRGGTQYF.

The chain employs TRBV4-1 and TRBJ2-3; TCRdb gives TRBD2 as the D gene, but with no DNA this cannot be confirmed. The CDR3 length is 17 residues. The germline gives CDR1 MGHRA, CDR2 YSYEKL. CDR3 in amino acids: CASSQVPLSGNTDTQYF.

V is TRBV2 and J is TRBJ2-2; TCRdb designates TRBD2, a call that cannot be tested without DNA. Germline V gene data show CDR1 as SNHLY and CDR2 as FYNNEI. The CDR3 spans 16 residues. The CDR3 loop reads CASSEGLAKLTGELFF.

This rearrangement joins TRBV3-1 to TRBJ2-4; the TCRdb D gene call, TRBD2, has no DNA to confirm it. The CDR3 runs to 18 residues. Germline values: CDR1 LGHDT, CDR2 YNNKEL (reference sequence). This CDR3 is CASSQDPSGPLAKNIQYF.

The chain couples TRBV2 to TRBJ2-7; the D call from TCRdb, TRBD2, cannot be confirmed without DNA. The germline CDR1 and CDR2 sequences are SNHLY and FYNNEI. There are 13 residues in the CDR3. This chain's CDR3 is CAIIGTASYEQYF.

This chain joins TRBV2 and TRBJ2-1. Germline lookup yields CDR1 SNHLY and CDR2 FYNNEI. This CDR3 spans 13 amino acids. The CDR3 region is CASAIEKFGEQFF.

The chain couples TRBV5-1 to TRBJ2-3; TCRdb reports TRBD2, a call that lacks DNA to check it against. CDR3 length equals 15 residues. CDR1 and CDR2 (germline): SGHRS, YFSETQ. The CDR3 reads CASSGLAGSTDTQYF. The full variable domain, with the rest looked up from reference TRBV5-1 and TRBJ2-3, is KAGVTQTPRYLIKTRGQQVTLSCSPISGHRSVSWYQQTPGQGLQFLFEYFSETQRNKGNFPGRFSGRQFSNSRSEMNVSTLELGDSALYLCASSGLAGSTDTQYFGPGTRLTVL.

The chain joins TRBV3-1 to TRBJ2-7; TCRdb's D gene call, TRBD2, goes unchecked for lack of DNA. This CDR3 contains 14 residues. Germline-derived CDR1 and CDR2 are LGHDT and YNNKEL (reference sequence). CDR3: CASSHLARSYEQYF.

This sequence joins TRBV12-3 or TRBV12-4 and TRBJ1-1; there is no DNA to check the TCRdb D call of TRBD1. The CDR3 runs to 15 residues. The CDR3 loop is CASSFGAEINTEAFF.

The rearrangement joins TRBV27 to TRBJ2-1; with no DNA, the TCRdb D assignment of TRBD2 cannot be verified. The CDR3 extends over 15 amino acids. Germline V gene lookup returns CDR1 MNHEY and CDR2 SMNVEV (reference sequence). The CDR3: CASSPREGPYNEQFF.

V usage is TRBV20-1 and J usage is TRBJ1-4; TCRdb designates TRBD1, a call that cannot be tested without DNA. In germline, CDR1 is DFQATT, CDR2 SNEGSKA (reference sequence). This CDR3 is 14 amino acids long. The CDR3 loop reads CSANRQGLDEKLFF.

The chain uses TRBV27 and TRBJ2-5; as DNA is missing, the TRBD1 call by TCRdb cannot be tested. Germline-derived CDR1 and CDR2 are MNHEY and SMNVEV (reference sequence). The CDR3 is made up of 14 amino acids. The CDR3 reads CASSLGGAKETQYF.

The chain links TRBV19 to TRBJ1-6; TCRdb selects TRBD1, and the lack of DNA leaves this call unchecked. There are 13 residues in the CDR3. Looked up from germline, CDR1 is LNHDA and CDR2 is SQIVND (reference sequence). This CDR3 is CASCPEGGSPLHF. Full variable domain (outside the CDR3, taken from reference TRBV19 and TRBJ1-6): DGGITQSPKYLFRKEGQNVTLSCEQNLNHDAMYWYRQDPGQGLRLIYYSQIVNDFQKGDIAEGYSVSREKKESFPLTVTSAQKNPTAFYLCASCPEGGSPLHFGNGTRLTVT.

This rearrangement joins TRBV10-3 to TRBJ1-5; TCRdb's assignment of TRBD1 cannot be checked, as there is no DNA. Germline V CDR1 and CDR2: ENHRY, SYGVKD. This CDR3 spans 14 amino acids. The CDR3 protein is CAISRANSNQPQHF.

This chain uses TRBV7-2 with TRBJ1-5; without DNA, the TCRdb call of TRBD1 cannot be checked. The CDR3 length is 16 residues. The germline V gene has CDR1 SGHTA and CDR2 FQGNSA. Here the CDR3 reads CASSLGLTGRNQPQHF.